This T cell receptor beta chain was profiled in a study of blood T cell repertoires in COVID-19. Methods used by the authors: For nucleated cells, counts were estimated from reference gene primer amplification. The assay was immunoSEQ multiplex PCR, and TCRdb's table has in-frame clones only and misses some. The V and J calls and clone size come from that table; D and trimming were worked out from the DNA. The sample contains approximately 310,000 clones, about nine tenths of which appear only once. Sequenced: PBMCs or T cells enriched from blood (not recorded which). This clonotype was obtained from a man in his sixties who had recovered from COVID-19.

CDR3 loop: CASSLDSRGIDGYTF. Here the CDR3 DNA reads TGTGCCAGCAGCTTGGATAGCAGGGGCATCGATGGCTACACCTTC. V usage is TRBV5-4 and J usage is TRBJ1-2; possible D gene TRBD1, 6 bases. V lost 0 bases and J lost 6, with 15 bases in between. The CDR3 extends over 15 amino acids. Germline loops: CDR1 SGHNT, CDR2 YYREEE (reference sequence).